This T cell receptor beta chain was obtained from a study of blood T cell repertoires in COVID-19 (dated by TCRdb to the early 2020s). In the study overall: The collaborator samples originated in the United States, Italy and Spain and spanned the acute and convalescent phases of COVID-19. Where available, HLA class I and class II types were taken from metadata supplied by the sample provider and were not determined by assay-based typing. The prospective study material was composed of cDNA or gDNA derived from T cells, B-cell-depleted T cells, or PBMCs. The samples were drawn from the first 160 participants of the ongoing ImmuneRACE study and from some 1,300 subjects provided by 6 global collaborators. A freely available public database, intended as a resource for researchers studying the immune response to SARS-CoV-2, is where the repertoires were released. Sample metadata almost always included a de-identified subject ID, COVID-19 status, age in years and sex. The dataset comprised deeply sampled blood TCRbeta repertoires from subjects exposed to, actively infected with, or recovered from COVID-19.

On the study overall, not on this receptor specifically: The quantity of clinical and demographic metadata differed by source and by participant and was supplied without curation.

TCRbeta CDR3 regions were amplified from genomic DNA using the immunoSEQ Assay, a bias-controlled multiplex PCR. The original methods were these. Within the assay, amplification of reference gene primers was used to estimate how many nucleated cells each sample contained. Sequence reads were collapsed and filtered to measure the absolute abundance of every unique TCRbeta CDR3 rearrangement. Productive Simpson clonality was computed per sample as the square root of Simpson's diversity index over productive rearrangements. Drawn from immuneACCESS, this table holds only the in-frame rearrangements with V and J called that TCRdb kept. Clones are partly lost; checked studies trace under half to an unresolved V gene and leave the rest unexplained. The V and J calls and clone size come from that table; D and trimming were worked out from the DNA. The sample table lists about 330,000 clones, 87% of them with a count of one. The ten largest clones represent about 6% of the sample.

Participants in the prospective study were aged roughly 18 to 90 years, lived in 20 to 25 United States geographic areas, and enrolled through a virtual design. In the prospective study, cohorts were assigned on the basis of participant-reported clinical history obtained from a screening survey and a study questionnaire. Recovered participants in ImmuneRACE Cohort 3 were defined as having two consecutive negative NP/OP PCR tests, clearance from a healthcare professional, or resolution of symptoms. Each participant in the prospective study had whole blood, serum and a nasopharyngeal or oropharyngeal swab collected by mobile phlebotomists. Participants in the prospective study had the option to provide additional blood draws and questionnaires over a roughly 2-month period. Prospective study blood samples were shipped either frozen or at room temperature before DNA extraction. Reading from cysteine to phenylalanine, the CDR3 counts 14 amino acids. Only the CDR3 DNA is retained, 42 bases long and in frame from the first base. The germline V gene provides CDR1 LGHNT and CDR2 FRNRAP. V gives up 4 bases and J gives up 7 bases, and the segment between their germline ends measures 14 bases.

This clone was counted only a few times. Its antigen remains unidentified. Per-base quality was not reported, and no clone a single base away is much larger than it. The sequence was obtained from a woman aged 25 to 45 who had recovered from COVID-19. The rearranged segments are TRBV12-5 and TRBJ1-5; D gene: possibly TRBD1, on 6 matching bases. The sequenced sample was PBMCs or T cells enriched from blood (not recorded which). The CDR3 here reads CASGSPGVGQPQHF. The sequenced DNA: TGTGCTAGTGGTTCGCCAGGGGTTGGCCAGCCCCAGCATTTT.